This passage covers 17 T cell receptor beta chains from one sample sequenced in a study of OX40 agonist ivuxolimab in advanced cancers. Sequencing was performed with immunoSEQ multiplex PCR; in TCRdb, only in-frame clones are kept and a portion is missing. This table has tens of thousands of clones, approximately 91% appearing once. This specimen consisted of CD4+ or CD8+ T cells sorted from blood, obtained in a trial of the OX40 agonist ivuxolimab. These receptors all come from an adult with an advanced solid tumor such as melanoma, head and neck, liver or kidney cancer.

As concerns this clone: A read error may account for a junction end that differs from germline. V gene TRBV6-5 combines with J gene TRBJ1-2; D is undetermined. The CDR3 consists of 14 residues. The germline gives CDR1 MNHEY, CDR2 SVGAGI. CDR3 sequence reads: CASSYRPSRFGCTF. CDR3 bases: TGTGCCAGCAGTTACCGACCTAGCAGGTTTGGCTGCACCTTC.

J is TRBJ1-1 and V is TRBV27, with D perhaps matching TRBD1 (5 bases). The CDR3 loop spans 14 amino acids. Trimming shortened V by 3 bases and J by 11 bases, and 19 bases separated the two germline ends. CDR1 MNHEY and CDR2 SMNVEV come from the germline V gene (reference sequence). CDR3 nucleotide sequence: TGTGCCAGCAGTTTTGGGGGAGAACGGAATGTGGCTTTCTTT. Its translation: CASSFGGERNVAFF.

The chain carries TRBV11-2 and TRBJ2-5; no reliable D call. The V end lost 4 bases, the J end lost 2 bases, and 14 bases lay between the germline ends. Per the germline V gene, CDR1 is SGHAT and CDR2 is FQNNGV. The CDR3 runs to 15 residues. The CDR3 DNA sequence: TGTGCCAGCAGCTCGTGGACCGACCCACAAGAGACCCAGTACTTC. This gives the protein CASSSWTDPQETQYF.

V usage is TRBV6-5 and J usage is TRBJ1-2; 7 positions match TRBD1. The CDR3 consists of 15 residues. The trim removed 2 bases at V and 6 bases at J, leaving 9 bases unmatched. Germline V gene lookup returns CDR1 MNHEY and CDR2 SVGAGI. In DNA, the CDR3 is TGTGCCAGCAGTTACGACCGGACAGGACGAGATGGCTACACCTTC. Translating gives CASSYDRTGRDGYTF.

The chain joins TRBV5-4 to TRBJ1-2; TRBD1 is a possible D gene (5 bases). Trimming removed 4 bases at V and 6 bases at J, with 16 bases between. CDR3 length: 14 amino acids. Germline V gene sequence: CDR1 SGHNT, CDR2 YYREEE (reference sequence). CDR3 sequence: CASSHGTSQDGYTF. CDR3 DNA sequence: TGTGCCAGCAGCCATGGGACGAGTCAGGATGGCTACACCTTC. Supplemented by reference TRBV5-4 and TRBJ1-2, the full variable domain reads ETGVTQSPTHLIKTRGQQVTLRCSSQSGHNTVSWYQQALGQGPQFIFQYYREEENGRGNFPPRFSGLQFPNYSSELNVNALELDDSALYLCASSHGTSQDGYTFGSGTRLTVV.

The rearrangement uses TRBV6-5 and TRBJ1-1; D not certain. Germline CDR1 is MNHEY and CDR2 is SVGAGI. The CDR3 totals 14 residues. V lost 6 bases and J lost 0, with 11 bases in between. DNA of the CDR3: TGTGCCAGCAGAAAGACGGAATTGAACACTGAAGCTTTCTTT. Its translation: CASRKTELNTEAFF.

This chain uses TRBV9 with TRBJ1-5; 7 nucleotides agree with TRBD1. From germline, CDR1 is SGDLS and CDR2 YYNGEE. The CDR3 length is 18 residues. V dropped 6 bases and J dropped 3; count of bases not matched to a gene: 18. Here the CDR3 reads CASKFRGRRCKVNQPQHF. CDR3 sequence (DNA): TGTGCCAGCAAGTTTAGGGGGCGCCGGTGTAAGGTCAATCAGCCCCAGCATTTT.

The chain uses TRBV4-1 and TRBJ1-2; the D is unclear. The CDR3 covers 14 residues. Germline-derived CDR1 and CDR2 are MGHRA and YSYEKL. Trimming removed 2 bases at V and 8 bases at J, with 15 bases between. The CDR3: CASSQPGLAGGYTF. Here the CDR3 DNA reads TGCGCCAGCAGCCAACCGGGCCTCGCGGGGGGCTACACCTTC.

This clone was seen only once. CDR3 bases: TGTGCCAGCAGCTTAACGACCTCCTACGAGCAGTACTTC. This gives the protein CASSLTTSYEQYF. V gene TRBV7-2 combines with J gene TRBJ2-7; D gene ambiguous. V was cut by 2 bases and J by 0 bases, with 5 bases left in between. The CDR3 sequence is 13 residues long. Germline assignment: CDR1 SGHTA and CDR2 FQGNSA. The variable domain in full, with the rest retrieved from reference TRBV7-2 and TRBJ2-7, is GAGVSQSPSNKVTEKGKDVELRCDPISGHTALYWYRQSLGQGLEFLIYFQGNSAPDKSGLPSDRFSAERTGGSVSTLTIQRTQQEDSAVYLCASSLTTSYEQYFGPGTRLTVT.

The chain uses TRBV25-1 and TRBJ2-3; D remains ambiguous. Germline values: CDR1 MGHDK, CDR2 SYGVNS. This CDR3 is built from 13 residues. Trimming stripped 3 bases from V and 4 bases from J, with 8 bases between. Here the CDR3 reads CASSDLQADTQYF. The CDR3 nucleotides are TGTGCCAGCAGTGATCTACAAGCAGATACGCAGTATTTT.

By its share, this clone is medium-sized (0.01 to 0.1%). The chain links TRBV4-1 to TRBJ1-2, with 12 bases fitting TRBD1. CDR1 and CDR2 from the germline V gene are MGHRA and YSYEKL. The CDR3 has 17 residues. V was clipped by 3 bases and J by 7 bases; unmatched bases: 12. CDR3 in amino acids: CASSQAAGTGGAGGYTF. CDR3 DNA sequence: TGCGCCAGCAGCCAGGCTGCCGGGACAGGGGGCGCAGGTGGCTACACCTTC.

This clone has a single count. The J gene is TRBJ2-1, the V gene TRBV10-2; 8 nucleotides align to TRBD1. The trim removed 6 bases at V and 0 bases at J, leaving 4 bases unmatched. The CDR3 has 15 amino acids. The germline V gene has CDR1 WSHSY and CDR2 SAAADI. Here the CDR3 reads CASSSGTGSYNEQFF. The CDR3 DNA is TGCGCCAGCAGCTCCGGGACAGGCTCCTACAATGAGCAGTTCTTC.

The chain employs TRBV7-9 and TRBJ2-7; no clear D. V lost 1 base to trimming and J lost 4 bases, with 17 bases between them. Per the germline V gene, CDR1 is SEHNR and CDR2 is FQNEAQ (reference sequence). The length of the CDR3 is 16 residues. CDR3 region: CASSLGSAYRPYEQYF. DNA for the CDR3: TGTGCCAGCAGCTTAGGGTCCGCGTATCGTCCTTACGAGCAGTACTTC.

The CDR3 is CASRGTGAGELFF. The CDR3 DNA sequence: TGTGCCAGCCGGGGGACAGGGGCCGGGGAGCTGTTTTTT. The chain recombines TRBV7-9 with TRBJ2-2; 10 nucleotides line up with TRBD1. J was trimmed by 6 bases and V by 8 bases; bases with no gene match: 3. CDR1 and CDR2 (germline): SEHNR, FQNEAQ (reference sequence). This CDR3 comprises 13 residues.

This clone was recorded once. This chain joins TRBV27 and TRBJ2-3, with TRBD1 as a possible D gene (6 bases). Germline loops: CDR1 MNHEY, CDR2 SMNVEV (reference sequence). Trimming took off 6 bases at V and 3 bases at J, with 10 bases between the two ends. The CDR3 has 13 amino acids. The CDR3 region has the DNA TGTGCCAGCAGGGGGCAGGGGACAGATACGCAGTATTTT. Translating gives CASRGQGTDTQYF.

This clone appeared a single time. The chain couples TRBV28 to TRBJ2-7; tentative D call: TRBD1 (6 bases). The CDR3 sequence is 16 residues long. Between the trimmed V and J ends, which lost 4 bases and 3 bases, there was a span of 19 bases. The germline gives CDR1 MDHEN, CDR2 SYDVKM. CDR3 protein: CASSSRDTRGVYEQYV. The DNA of the CDR3 is TGTGCCAGCAGTTCCCGGGACACCCGAGGGGTCTACGAGCAGTACGTC.

The chain has TRBV19 and TRBJ2-1, with D perhaps TRBD1 (5 bases). The CDR3 spans 15 residues. The germline gives CDR1 LNHDA, CDR2 SQIVND (reference sequence). V shed 2 bases and J shed 2 bases, with 10 bases lying between them. The CDR3 coding sequence is TGTGCCAGTAGTATATCCCAGGGTACCTACAATGAGCAGTTCTTC. It yields the protein CASSISQGTYNEQFF.